A single sample gave rise to the 30 T cell receptor beta chains below, sequenced in a study of blood T cell repertoires in COVID-19. Profiled with immunoSEQ multiplex PCR; TCRdb holds only in-frame clones, not every one. The sample shows about 120,000 clones, around 81% of them seen only once. The material sequenced was peripheral blood. These receptors came from a woman between 45 and 60 years old with acute or convalescent COVID-19.

This clone occurred once. V gene TRBV21-1 combines with J gene TRBJ1-5; the table's D gene call, TRBD1, was not cross checked with the DNA. TRBV21-1 constitutes a pseudogene. The CDR3 sequence is 20 residues long. Here the CDR3 reads CASSKVGDRGGSVSNQPQHF. DNA of the CDR3: TGTGCCAGCAGCAAGGTGGGAGACAGGGGGGGGTCCGTTAGCAATCAGCCCCAGCATTTT.

The chain carries TRBV5-1 and TRBJ1-1; maybe TRBD1 (6 bases). Germline lookup yields CDR1 SGHRS and CDR2 YFSETQ. Deletions cut 4 bases from V and 6 bases from J, with 16 bases between. The CDR3 spans 14 residues. CDR3 DNA sequence: TGCGCCAGCAGCCCGACAGGTACCGGGGCTGAAGCTTTCTTT. Protein: CASSPTGTGAEAFF.

This chain's CDR3 is CAIGDRDGYTF. For the CDR3, the DNA is TGTGCCATCGGGGACAGGGATGGCTACACCTTC. The chain has TRBV10-3 and TRBJ1-2, with 9 positions matching TRBD1. With V trimmed by 8 bases and J by 6 bases, 1 base remained unmatched. Looked up from germline, CDR1 is ENHRY and CDR2 is SYGVKD. The CDR3 contains 11 residues.

The chain uses TRBV4-1 and TRBJ1-2; possibly TRBD1 for D (6 bases). The V and J ends lost 2 bases and 10 bases respectively, with 20 bases between them. This CDR3 contains 15 residues. The V gene's germline CDR1 is MGHRA and CDR2 YSYEKL. The CDR3 DNA is TGCGCCAGCAGCCAACTCTTGGGGGCAGGGATGGACTACACCTTC. Its translation: CASSQLLGAGMDYTF.

V usage is TRBV27 and J usage is TRBJ2-5; 7 bases are a match to TRBD2. The CDR3 runs to 15 residues. The V gene's germline CDR1 is MNHEY and CDR2 SMNVEV (reference sequence). The ends lost 2 bases at V and 5 bases at J; junction bases unmatched: 8. For the CDR3, the DNA is TGTGCCAGCAGTTTAATGGGGGGGGAAGCGGAGACCCAGTACTTC. The encoded protein is CASSLMGGEAETQYF.

The chain combines TRBV23-1 with TRBJ2-7; D is perhaps TRBD1 (6 bases). TRBV23-1 is given ORF status, its function remaining uncertain. The CDR3 runs to 13 residues. Trimming pared 4 bases from V and 2 bases from J, leaving 9 bases between. The CDR3 is CASSPGTTYEQYF. CDR3 bases: TGCGCCAGCAGTCCCGGGACAACCTACGAGCAGTACTTC.

The chain links TRBV6-5 to TRBJ2-2; 7 nucleotides match TRBD1. The CDR3 covers 15 residues. The V and J ends lost 6 bases and 6 bases, in that order; junction bases with no gene match: 10. Germline V gene lookup returns CDR1 MNHEY and CDR2 SVGAGI. CDR3: CASRDRSFTAGELFF. CDR3 nucleotide sequence: TGTGCCAGCAGGGACAGGTCATTTACGGCCGGGGAGCTGTTTTTT.

The rearrangement links TRBV6-1 to TRBJ1-6; perhaps TRBD1 as D (6 bases). V lost 2 bases and J 10 bases, leaving 18 bases between the germline ends. This CDR3 comprises 16 residues. CDR1 and CDR2 (germline): MNHNS, SASEGT. The CDR3 DNA reads as TGTGCCAGCAGTGAAAGTGATCAGGGGCCCTTCTCACCCCTCCACTTT. This sequence encodes CASSESDQGPFSPLHF.

This rearrangement joins TRBV2 to TRBJ2-2, with D uncertain. Trimming removed 0 bases from V and 5 bases from J, with 10 bases in between. The CDR3 runs to 15 residues. Germline CDR1 and CDR2: SNHLY and FYNNEI. CDR3 sequence: CASSEAARFTGELFF. CDR3 bases: TGTGCCAGCAGTGAAGCGGCGAGGTTTACCGGGGAGCTGTTTTTT.

V is TRBV29-1 and J is TRBJ1-5, with D tentatively TRBD1 (6 bases). This CDR3 spans 13 amino acids. Germline assignment: CDR1 SQVTM and CDR2 ANQGSEA. V was pared by 7 bases and J by 4 bases, with 14 bases between. DNA of the CDR3: TGCAGCGCAGGACAGACACCTAATCAGCCCCAGCATTTT. This translates into CSAGQTPNQPQHF.

This clone has a single count. The rearrangement joins TRBV29-1 to TRBJ2-5; perhaps TRBD2 as D (6 bases). This CDR3 is 13 amino acids long. The germline V gene has CDR1 SQVTM and CDR2 ANQGSEA. Trimming cost V 4 bases and J 2 bases, with 11 bases left between them. Here the CDR3 reads CSVGPGTQETQYF. The CDR3 DNA reads TGCAGCGTTGGTCCCGGGACTCAAGAGACCCAGTACTTC.

The gene calls are TRBV9 and TRBJ1-3; no firm D call. The CDR3 contains 15 residues. CDR1 is SGDLS and CDR2 is YYNGEE in the germline V gene. V lost 3 bases and J lost 0, with 10 bases in between. CDR3 in amino acids: CASSAAVSSGNTIYF. The CDR3 DNA sequence: TGTGCCAGCAGCGCGGCGGTGAGCTCTGGAAACACCATATATTTT. The variable domain in full, with the rest retrieved from reference TRBV9 and TRBJ1-3, is DSGVTQTPKHLITATGQRVTLRCSPRSGDLSVYWYQQSLDQGLQFLIQYYNGEERAKGNILERFSAQQFPDLHSELNLSSLELGDSALYFCASSAAVSSGNTIYFGEGSWLTVV.

A word on this clone: Sequence at one end of the junction differs from germline and may be a read error. CDR3 amino acids: CASSQIVSGVRNF. CDR3 in DNA: TGTGCCAGCAGCCAAATAGTATCAGGCGTCCGTAACTTC. The V gene is TRBV3-1 (or the pseudogene TRBV3-2), the J gene TRBJ2-7; D is uncertain. This CDR3 contains 13 residues. Germline assignment: CDR1 LGHDT and CDR2 YNNKEL (reference sequence).

V is TRBV7-3 and J is TRBJ2-1; 12 nucleotides match TRBD2. The CDR3 is 14 amino acids. V lost 5 bases and J lost 7; bases outside the gene matches: 3. The germline gives CDR1 SGHTA, CDR2 FQGTGA. CDR3 in amino acids: CASSPGTSGNEQFF. The DNA of the CDR3 is TGTGCCAGCAGCCCCGGGACTAGCGGGAATGAGCAGTTCTTC.

The rearrangement uses TRBV2 and TRBJ2-1, with 10 nucleotides matching TRBD2. Germline trimming cut 3 bases from V and 4 bases from J; bases unmatched to any gene: 3. CDR3 length equals 15 residues. CDR1 is SNHLY, CDR2 FYNNEI, per germline. CDR3 DNA sequence: TGTGCCAGCAGTGAGCAGCGGGGGGGGTACAATGAGCAGTTCTTC. Translation gives CASSEQRGGYNEQFF.

J is TRBJ2-2 and V is TRBV27, with TRBD1 matching 8 bases. Unmatched junction bases numbered 7, after V lost 7 bases and J lost 0 bases. In germline, CDR1 is MNHEY, CDR2 SMNVEV (reference sequence). This CDR3 region has 16 residues. CDR3 DNA: TGTGCCAGCAAGTCAGGGGGCGGAACGAACACCGGGGAGCTGTTTTTT. Translating gives CASKSGGGTNTGELFF.

The chain has TRBV5-1 and TRBJ1-1; 7 bases align to TRBD1. This CDR3 contains 14 residues. The V gene's germline CDR1 is SGHRS and CDR2 YFSETQ. The ends lost 1 base at V and 6 bases at J; junction bases unmatched: 6. For the CDR3, the DNA is TGCGCCAGCAGCTTGATTCAGGGGGTCTCTGAAGCTTTCTTT. Its translation is CASSLIQGVSEAFF.

The J gene is TRBJ1-5, the V gene TRBV2, with a weak D call TRBD1 (5 bases). V lost 4 bases to trimming and J lost 6 bases, with 13 bases between them. There are 14 residues in the CDR3. Germline lookup yields CDR1 SNHLY and CDR2 FYNNEI. The DNA for the CDR3 is TGTGCCAGCAGTGCTGTGGGGAGGGGTCAGCCCCAGCATTTT. Translation gives CASSAVGRGQPQHF.

The chain couples TRBV18 to TRBJ1-1; 9 bases match TRBD1. Trimming cost V 5 bases and J 0 bases; bases outside gene matches: 7. The CDR3 length is 16 residues. Germline CDR1 KGHSH, CDR2 LQKENI. The CDR3 DNA is TGTGCCAGCTCAAAACCGGGACAGGGACTGAACACTGAAGCTTTCTTT. Its protein is CASSKPGQGLNTEAFF. The variable domain in full, with the rest retrieved from reference TRBV18 and TRBJ1-1, is NAGVMQNPRHLVRRRGQEARLRCSPMKGHSHVYWYRQLPEEGLKFMVYLQKENIIDESGMPKERFSAEFPKEGPSILRIQQVVRGDSAAYFCASSKPGQGLNTEAFFGQGTRLTVV.

In DNA form, the CDR3 reads TGTGCCTGGTTGACTAGCGGCAGTGAGACCCAGTACTTC. Amino acids: CAWLTSGSETQYF. The rearrangement joins TRBV30 to TRBJ2-5, with TRBD2 matching 9 bases. After removal of 5 bases from V and 5 bases from J, the junction contained 6 bases not matched to a gene. Germline V gene sequence: CDR1 GTSNPN, CDR2 SVGIG (reference sequence). The CDR3 sequence is 13 residues long.

Written as DNA, the CDR3 is TGTGCCAGCAGTGAGCAAAGCAGGGGTTTAGAGACCCAGTACTTC. Residues: CASSEQSRGLETQYF. The chain is built from TRBV6-1 and TRBJ2-5, with D possibly matching TRBD1 (6 bases). The germline V gene encodes CDR1 MNHNS and CDR2 SASEGT. The CDR3 spans 15 residues. Between the trimmed V and J ends, which lost 3 bases and 4 bases, there was a span of 15 bases.

This clone showed up just a few times. The rearrangement joins TRBV11-2 to TRBJ2-1; tentatively, D is TRBD1 (6 bases). V gave up 5 bases and J gave up 0 bases, with 14 bases separating them. CDR1 is SGHAT and CDR2 is FQNNGV in the germline V gene. The CDR3 covers 16 residues. As DNA, the CDR3 is TGTGCCAGCAGCCCCCTCCAGGGGAGCTCCTACAATGAGCAGTTCTTC. This translates into CASSPLQGSSYNEQFF. Full variable domain (outside the CDR3, taken from reference TRBV11-2 and TRBJ2-1): EAGVAQSPRYKIIEKRQSVAFWCNPISGHATLYWYQQILGQGPKLLIQFQNNGVVDDSQLPKDRFSAERLKGVDSTLKIQPAKLEDSAVYLCASSPLQGSSYNEQFFGPGTRLTVL.

The V gene is TRBV7-9, the J gene TRBJ1-2; no reliable D call. Germline CDR1 is SEHNR and CDR2 is FQNEAQ (reference sequence). Trimming shortened V by 2 bases and J by 4 bases, and 11 bases separated the two germline ends. The CDR3 has 14 residues. The CDR3 sequence is CASSLRETSYGYTF. In nucleotides, the CDR3 is TGTGCCAGCAGCTTACGGGAGACCAGCTATGGCTACACCTTC.

There are a few counts of this clone. Within the sample, other DNA sequences also encode this same CDR3. In DNA, the CDR3 is TGCGCCAGCAGCTTGTCCGGAGCGAACACTGAAGCTTTCTTT. The encoded protein is CASSLSGANTEAFF. This rearrangement joins TRBV5-1 to TRBJ1-1; D unclear. The germline gives CDR1 SGHRS, CDR2 YFSETQ. The CDR3 has 14 residues. With 1 base removed from V and 1 base from J, the gap between germline ends came to 8 bases.

This chain joins TRBV27 and TRBJ1-1; D remains ambiguous. V lost 5 bases and J lost 2, with 12 bases in between. CDR3 size: 14 residues. Germline values: CDR1 MNHEY, CDR2 SMNVEV (reference sequence). CDR3 residues: CASSPRRANTEAFF. The CDR3 DNA is TGTGCCAGCAGTCCTCGGAGAGCAAACACTGAAGCTTTCTTT.

This chain links TRBV10-3 with TRBJ1-3; D is perhaps TRBD1 (6 bases). CDR1 is ENHRY, CDR2 SYGVKD, per germline. V was cut by 10 bases and J by 2 bases, with 15 bases left in between. This CDR3 has 14 amino acids. The chain's CDR3 is CANSVGGTGNTIYF. DNA of the CDR3: TGTGCCAATTCTGTAGGGGGAACTGGAAACACCATATATTTT.

This rearrangement joins TRBV28 to TRBJ1-1; 9 bases are a match to TRBD1. V shed 6 bases, J shed 5 bases, and the junction held 7 bases outside the gene matches. CDR1 is MDHEN, CDR2 SYDVKM, per germline. The CDR3 has 14 residues. The CDR3, as DNA: TGTGCCAGCAGCCTTACAGGGGGCCCGACTGAAGCTTTCTTT. Translated, it gives CASSLTGGPTEAFF. Together with reference TRBV28 and TRBJ1-1, the CDR3 gives the full variable domain: DVKVTQSSRYLVKRTGEKVFLECVQDMDHENMFWYRQDPGLGLRLIYFSYDVKMKEKGDIPEGYSVSREKKERFSLILESASTNQTSMYLCASSLTGGPTEAFFGQGTRLTVV.

The V and J genes are TRBV15 and TRBJ2-7; a weak D match, TRBD2 (5 bases). CDR1 is LNHNV, CDR2 YYDKDF, per germline (reference sequence). There are 15 residues in the CDR3. V lost 0 bases and J lost 3, with 12 bases in between. In DNA form, the CDR3 reads TGTGCCACCAGCAGAGATTCCACTAGGTACTACGAGCAGTACTTC. Translating it yields CATSRDSTRYYEQYF.

The V and J genes are TRBV19 and TRBJ1-1, with 7 bases lining up with TRBD1. Trimming at V came to 5 bases and at J to 6 bases, leaving 9 bases not matched to a gene. Germline CDR1 is LNHDA and CDR2 is SQIVND (reference sequence). The CDR3 has 14 residues. The CDR3 DNA is TGTGCCAGTAGTCTGACATGGCAGGGGGCTGAAGCTTTCTTT. It translates to CASSLTWQGAEAFF.

This chain joins TRBV10-1 and TRBJ2-1, with 11 nucleotides matching TRBD2. CDR1 is WNHNN, CDR2 SYGVQD, per germline (reference sequence). Trimming at V came to 2 bases and at J to 3 bases, leaving 0 bases not matched to a gene. The CDR3 has 15 amino acids. In DNA, the CDR3 is TGCGCCAGCAGTGAGACTAGCGGGAGCTACAATGAGCAGTTCTTC. This encodes CASSETSGSYNEQFF.